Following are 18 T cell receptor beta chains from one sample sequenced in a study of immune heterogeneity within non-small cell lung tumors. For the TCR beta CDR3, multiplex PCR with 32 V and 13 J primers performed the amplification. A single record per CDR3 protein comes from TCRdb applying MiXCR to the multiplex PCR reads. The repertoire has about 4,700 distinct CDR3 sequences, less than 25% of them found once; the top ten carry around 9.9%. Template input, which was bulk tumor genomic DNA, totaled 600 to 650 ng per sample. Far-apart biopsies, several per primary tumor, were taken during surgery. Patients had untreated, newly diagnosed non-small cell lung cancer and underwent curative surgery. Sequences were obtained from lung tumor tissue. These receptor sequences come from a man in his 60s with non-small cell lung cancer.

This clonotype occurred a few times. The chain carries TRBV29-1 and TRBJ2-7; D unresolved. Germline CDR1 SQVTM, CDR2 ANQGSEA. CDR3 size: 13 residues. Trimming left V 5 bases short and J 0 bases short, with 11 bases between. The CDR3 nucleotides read TGCAGCGTTCGGCAGGTGAGCTCCTACGAGCAGTACTTC. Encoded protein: CSVRQVSSYEQYF.

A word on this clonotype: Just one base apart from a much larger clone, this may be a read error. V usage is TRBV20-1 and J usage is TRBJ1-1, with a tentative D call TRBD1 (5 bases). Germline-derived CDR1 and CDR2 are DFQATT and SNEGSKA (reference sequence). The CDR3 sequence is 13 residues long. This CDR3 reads CSARDPWDGESFF. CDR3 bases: TGCAGTGCTAGAGATCCCTGGGACGGTGAATCTTTCTTT.

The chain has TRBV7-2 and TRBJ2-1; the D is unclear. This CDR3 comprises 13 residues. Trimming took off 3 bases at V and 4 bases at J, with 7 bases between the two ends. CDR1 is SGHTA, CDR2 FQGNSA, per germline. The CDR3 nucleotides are TGTGCCAGCAGCTTTTACAATTACAATGAGCAGTTCTTC. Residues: CASSFYNYNEQFF. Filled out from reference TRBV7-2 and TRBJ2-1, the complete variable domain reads GAGVSQSPSNKVTEKGKDVELRCDPISGHTALYWYRQSLGQGLEFLIYFQGNSAPDKSGLPSDRFSAERTGGSVSTLTIQRTQQEDSAVYLCASSFYNYNEQFFGPGTRLTVL.

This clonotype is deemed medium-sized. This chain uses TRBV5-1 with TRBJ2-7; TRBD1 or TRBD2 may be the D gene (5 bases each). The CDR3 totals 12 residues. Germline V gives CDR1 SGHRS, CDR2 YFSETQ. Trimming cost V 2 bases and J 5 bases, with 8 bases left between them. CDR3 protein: CASSFLGDEQYF. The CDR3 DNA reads TGCGCCAGCAGCTTCTTGGGGGACGAGCAGTACTTC.

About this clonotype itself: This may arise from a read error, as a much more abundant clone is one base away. In DNA, the CDR3 is TGTGCCAGCGGTTTATCACTAGCAAATGAGCAGTTCTTC. As protein: CASGLSLANEQFF. J is TRBJ2-1 and V is TRBV28; tentatively, D is TRBD2 (6 bases). Germline values: CDR1 MDHEN, CDR2 SYDVKM. This CDR3 is 13 amino acids long. The complete variable domain, with remaining parts taken from reference TRBV28 and TRBJ2-1, reads DVKVTQSSRYLVKRTGEKVFLECVQDMDHENMFWYRQDPGLGLRLIYFSYDVKMKEKGDIPEGYSVSREKKERFSLILESASTNQTSMYLCASGLSLANEQFFGPGTRLTVL.

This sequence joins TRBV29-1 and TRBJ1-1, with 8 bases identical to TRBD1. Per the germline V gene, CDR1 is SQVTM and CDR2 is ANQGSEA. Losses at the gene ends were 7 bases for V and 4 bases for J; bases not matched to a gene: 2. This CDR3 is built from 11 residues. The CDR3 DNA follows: TGCAGCGGAACAGGGGGCACTGAAGCTTTCTTT. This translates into CSGTGGTEAFF.

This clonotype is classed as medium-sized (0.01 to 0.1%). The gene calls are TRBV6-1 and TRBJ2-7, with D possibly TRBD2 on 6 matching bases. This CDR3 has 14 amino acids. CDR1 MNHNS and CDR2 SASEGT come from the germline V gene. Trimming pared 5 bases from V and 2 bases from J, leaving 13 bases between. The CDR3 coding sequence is TGTGCCAGCAGTTACGCGGGAACCGCCTACGAGCAGTACTTC. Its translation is CASSYAGTAYEQYF.

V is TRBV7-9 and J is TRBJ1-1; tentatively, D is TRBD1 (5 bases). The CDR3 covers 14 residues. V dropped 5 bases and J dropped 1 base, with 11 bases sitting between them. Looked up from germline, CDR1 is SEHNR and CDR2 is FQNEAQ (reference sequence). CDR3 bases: TGTGCCAGCAGCATGACAGATACGAACACTGAAGCTTTCTTT. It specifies CASSMTDTNTEAFF.

The CDR3 DNA follows: TGTGCCTGGAGATTTGGGTGGGGGGCCAACGTCCTGACTTTC. The encoded protein is CAWRFGWGANVLTF. The chain recombines TRBV30 with TRBJ2-6; no reliable D call. This CDR3 is 14 amino acids long. The germline CDR1 and CDR2 sequences are GTSNPN and SVGIG (reference sequence). Trimming cost V 3 bases and J 4 bases, with 10 bases left between them.

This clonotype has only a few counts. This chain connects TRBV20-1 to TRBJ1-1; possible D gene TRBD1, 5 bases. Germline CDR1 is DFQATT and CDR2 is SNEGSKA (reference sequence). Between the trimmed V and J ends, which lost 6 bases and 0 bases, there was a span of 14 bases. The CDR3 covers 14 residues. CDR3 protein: CSARQGRMNTEAFF. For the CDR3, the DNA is TGCAGTGCCAGGCAGGGACGCATGAACACTGAAGCTTTCTTT.

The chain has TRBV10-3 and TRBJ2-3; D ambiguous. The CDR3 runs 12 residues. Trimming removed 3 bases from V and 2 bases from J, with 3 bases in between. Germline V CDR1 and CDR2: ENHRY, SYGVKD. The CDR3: CAISDPTDTQYF. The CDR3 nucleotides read TGTGCCATCAGTGATCCCACAGATACGCAGTATTTT.

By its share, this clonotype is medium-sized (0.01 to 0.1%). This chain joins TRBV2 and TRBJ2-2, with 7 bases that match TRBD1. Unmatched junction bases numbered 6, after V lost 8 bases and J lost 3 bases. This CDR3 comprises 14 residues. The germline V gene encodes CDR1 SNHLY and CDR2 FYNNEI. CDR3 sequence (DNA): TGTGCCAGCCTTAGACAGGGAGACACCGGGGAGCTGTTTTTT. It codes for CASLRQGDTGELFF. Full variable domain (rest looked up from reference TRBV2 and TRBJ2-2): EPEVTQTPSHQVTQMGQEVILRCVPISNHLYFYWYRQILGQKVEFLVSFYNNEISEKSEIFDDQFSVERPDGSNFTLKIRSTKLEDSAMYFCASLRQGDTGELFFGEGSRLTVL.

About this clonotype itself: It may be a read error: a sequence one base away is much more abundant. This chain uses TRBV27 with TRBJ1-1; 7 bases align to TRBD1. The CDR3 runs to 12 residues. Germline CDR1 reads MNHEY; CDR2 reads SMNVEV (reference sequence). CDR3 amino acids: CASRQGDTGAFF. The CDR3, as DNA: TGTGCCAGCCGGCAGGGGGACACTGGAGCTTTCTTT.

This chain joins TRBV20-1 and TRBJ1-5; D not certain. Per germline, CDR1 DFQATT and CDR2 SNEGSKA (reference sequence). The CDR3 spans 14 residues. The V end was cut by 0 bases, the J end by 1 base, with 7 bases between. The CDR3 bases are TGCAGTGCTAGAGACGTCAGCAGCAATCAGCCCCAGCATTTT. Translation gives CSARDVSSNQPQHF.

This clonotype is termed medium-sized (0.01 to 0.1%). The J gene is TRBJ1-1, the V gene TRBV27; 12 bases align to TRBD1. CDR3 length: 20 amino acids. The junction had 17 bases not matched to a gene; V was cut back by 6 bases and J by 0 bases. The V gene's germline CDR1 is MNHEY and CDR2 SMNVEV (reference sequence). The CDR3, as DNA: TGTGCCAGCAGGCCCCACTCCGGGACAGGGGGCGGGGGCATGAACACTGAAGCTTTCTTT. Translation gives CASRPHSGTGGGGMNTEAFF.

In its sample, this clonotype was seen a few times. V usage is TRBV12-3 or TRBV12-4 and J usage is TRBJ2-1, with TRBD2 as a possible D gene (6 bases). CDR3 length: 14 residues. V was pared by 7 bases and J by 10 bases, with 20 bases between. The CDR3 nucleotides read TGTGCCAGCACCCCATCGGGCGGGGCTATCGAGCAGTTCTTC. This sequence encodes CASTPSGGAIEQFF.

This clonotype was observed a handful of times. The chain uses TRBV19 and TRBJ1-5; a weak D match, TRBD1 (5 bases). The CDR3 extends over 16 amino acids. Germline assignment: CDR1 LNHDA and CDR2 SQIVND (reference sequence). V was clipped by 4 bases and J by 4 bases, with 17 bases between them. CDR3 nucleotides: TGTGCCAGTAGTACGAGCCCGGGACTGCAAAATCAGCCCCAGCATTTT. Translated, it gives CASSTSPGLQNQPQHF.

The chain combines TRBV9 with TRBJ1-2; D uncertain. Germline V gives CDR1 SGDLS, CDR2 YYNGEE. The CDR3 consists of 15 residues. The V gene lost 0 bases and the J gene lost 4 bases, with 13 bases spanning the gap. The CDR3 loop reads CASSVEAGGGYGYTF. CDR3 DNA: TGTGCCAGCAGCGTAGAGGCAGGTGGAGGCTATGGCTACACCTTC.